The text below deals with one T cell receptor (beta chain). Methods used by the authors: Reference gene primer amplification gave nucleated cell count estimates. Sequenced by immunoSEQ multiplex PCR; TCRdb stores in-frame clones only, minus some. That table gives V, J and clone size, and the DNA gave D and trimming. The sample has around 300,000 clones, about nine tenths seen once. This record belongs to a study of blood T cell repertoires in COVID-19. Background on the study: Samples of COVID-19 (acute and convalescent) were obtained from the United States, Italy and Spain. Sources were T cells, B-cell-depleted T cells, or PBMCs; the material itself was cDNA or gDNA.

Looked up from germline, CDR1 is LNHDA and CDR2 is SQIVND (reference sequence). Germline trimming cut 8 bases from V and 6 bases from J; bases unmatched to any gene: 9. The CDR3 contains 13 residues. This TCR was recovered from a man in his fifties or sixties with acute or convalescent COVID-19. Input material: peripheral blood. V gene TRBV19 combines with J gene TRBJ1-2; 7 bases line up with TRBD1. CDR3 sequence (DNA): TGTGCCAGTTGGTCTACAGGGGTCGATGGCTACACCTTC. Protein sequence: CASWSTGVDGYTF.